One and the same sample provided the 6 T cell receptor beta chains below, sequenced in a study of T cells in Graves' hyperthyroidism and ophthalmopathy. Amplified TCR beta CDR3 regions came from RNA transcripts. RT-PCR in the first round (using the HTBI primer set) targeted the TCR CDR3. Using its own MiXCR run on the multiplex PCR reads, TCRdb lists one record per CDR3 protein. The repertoire holds around 380,000 distinct CDR3 sequences, with roughly 13% as singletons. Sequencing was performed on blood. Every receptor here comes from a young man with Graves' hyperthyroidism that later progressed to Graves' ophthalmopathy.

The chain carries TRBV3-1 and TRBJ2-7; 9 positions agree with TRBD2. V was clipped by 4 bases and J by 5 bases; unmatched bases: 6. The CDR3 runs to 14 residues. The germline CDR1 and CDR2 sequences are LGHDT and YNNKEL (reference sequence). CDR3 DNA: TGTGCCAGCAGCCGGACTAGCGTCACTAACGAGCAGTACTTC. Encoded protein: CASSRTSVTNEQYF.

In the case of this clonotype: The junction departs from germline at one end; a sequencing error may be responsible. CDR3 amino acids: CSAEGVAADTQYF. CDR3 nucleotide sequence: TGCAGCGCCGAAGGAGTAGCGGCAGACACGCAGTATTTT. The rearrangement joins TRBV29-1 to TRBJ2-3, with D tentatively TRBD2 (6 bases). Germline assignment: CDR1 SQVTM and CDR2 ANQGSEA. The CDR3 is 13 residues long.

This clonotype was seen ten or more times. The CDR3 sequence: CASCMTYEQYF. CDR3 nucleotides: TGTGCCAGCTGTATGACCTACGAGCAGTACTTC. The chain joins TRBV2 to TRBJ2-7; D remains ambiguous. The V end was cut by 8 bases, the J end by 2 bases, with 7 bases between. Germline CDR1 reads SNHLY; CDR2 reads FYNNEI. The CDR3 contains 11 residues.

This clonotype was seen at least ten times. The chain is built from TRBV27 and TRBJ1-5, with D possibly matching TRBD1 (5 bases). CDR3 length equals 15 residues. Per the germline V gene, CDR1 is MNHEY and CDR2 is SMNVEV (reference sequence). Trimming shortened V by 2 bases and J by 8 bases, and 16 bases separated the two germline ends. The CDR3 is CASSLGADFRKPQHF. The CDR3 DNA reads TGTGCCAGCAGTTTAGGGGCAGACTTTCGTAAGCCCCAGCATTTT.

This clonotype was seen ten or more times. The chain couples TRBV5-1 to TRBJ2-3, with TRBD1 matching 8 bases. The germline V gene encodes CDR1 SGHRS and CDR2 YFSETQ. The CDR3 is 14 amino acids. Trimming removed 4 bases from V and 5 bases from J; junction bases left unmatched: 6. The CDR3 DNA reads as TGCGCCAGCAGCCAAGGACAGGGTCAAGATACGCAGTATTTT. This gives the protein CASSQGQGQDTQYF. Using reference TRBV5-1 and TRBJ2-3 for the parts outside the CDR3, the full variable domain is KAGVTQTPRYLIKTRGQQVTLSCSPISGHRSVSWYQQTPGQGLQFLFEYFSETQRNKGNFPGRFSGRQFSNSRSEMNVSTLELGDSALYLCASSQGQGQDTQYFGPGTRLTVL.

In this sample, this clonotype turned up a few times. CDR3 sequence reads: CASSQDSGTAAYEQYF. In DNA, the CDR3 is TGCGCCAGCAGCCAAGATTCCGGGACAGCAGCCTACGAGCAGTACTTC. The J gene is TRBJ2-7, the V gene TRBV4-1; 7 positions agree with TRBD1. The CDR3 totals 16 residues. With 0 bases clipped from V and 2 bases from J, the junction kept 7 bases outside the gene matches. CDR1 MGHRA and CDR2 YSYEKL come from the germline V gene.